These 27 T cell receptor beta chains originate from one sample sequenced in a study of blood T cell repertoires in COVID-19 (dated by TCRdb to 2018 to 2020). Library preparation was by the immunoSEQ multiplex PCR assay. The table was pulled from immuneACCESS by TCRdb, which kept in-frame rearrangements only. Such tables lose some clones; where checked, under half of the loss comes from unresolved V genes, and the rest has no known cause. For this sample the table gives about 410,000 clones, of which about nine tenths were detected only once. The ten largest make up over 1.3% of the sample. Sequencing was carried out using peripheral blood. These receptor sequences come from a woman aged 25 to 39 with active or convalescent COVID-19.

This clone appeared once. This chain connects TRBV3-1 (or the pseudogene TRBV3-2) to TRBJ2-1, with D hard to call. This CDR3 is built from 12 residues. Trimming took 5 bases from V and 4 from J, leaving 6 bases between them. Germline assignment: CDR1 LGHDT and CDR2 YNNKEL (reference sequence). The CDR3 nucleotides read TGTGCCAGCAGCTCCAATTACAATGAGCAGTTCTTC. Encoded protein: CASSSNYNEQFF.

The rearrangement uses TRBV27 and TRBJ2-3; 9 bases match TRBD2. The CDR3 is 13 residues long. Germline V lookup: CDR1 MNHEY, CDR2 SMNVEV (reference sequence). V shed 9 bases, J shed 4 bases, and the junction held 5 bases outside the gene matches. This CDR3 reads CASTGTSPDTQYF. The CDR3 region has the DNA TGTGCCAGTACCGGGACTAGCCCAGATACGCAGTATTTT.

This clone has only one observation. This rearrangement joins TRBV6-6 to TRBJ2-7; tentatively, D is TRBD1 (7 bases). CDR1 is MNHNY, CDR2 SVGAGI, per germline (reference sequence). The CDR3 has 16 residues. V was trimmed by 2 bases and J by 7 bases, leaving 21 bases between them. In DNA, the CDR3 is TGTGCCAGCAGTTACCCGTCGAAGACAGGGAGGAGGGAGCAGTACTTC. This sequence encodes CASSYPSKTGRREQYF.

The chain joins TRBV6-4 to TRBJ2-3, with 8 bases matching TRBD2. CDR1 MRHNA and CDR2 SNTAGT come from the germline V gene. Losses at the gene ends were 4 bases for V and 5 bases for J; bases not matched to a gene: 8. The CDR3 sequence is 15 residues long. The CDR3 reads CASSAAGGARDTQYF. CDR3 nucleotides: TGTGCCAGCAGTGCGGCCGGGGGGGCCCGAGATACGCAGTATTTT.

V usage is TRBV7-8 and J usage is TRBJ2-1, with a possible D match to TRBD2 (6 bases). The V gene's germline CDR1 is SGHVS and CDR2 FQNEAQ. The length of the CDR3 is 14 residues. V dropped 4 bases and J dropped 14 bases, with 21 bases sitting between them. Here the CDR3 reads CASSSQRLVLGEFF. The DNA for the CDR3 is TGTGCCAGCAGCTCCCAGAGACTAGTGCTAGGGGAGTTCTTC.

The chain couples TRBV5-1 to TRBJ1-1; possibly TRBD1 for D (5 bases). This CDR3 is built from 13 residues. V was cut by 6 bases and J by 1 base, with 10 bases left in between. Per the germline V gene, CDR1 is SGHRS and CDR2 is YFSETQ. The CDR3 sequence is CASTSGQNTEAFF. In DNA form, the CDR3 reads TGCGCCAGCACCTCCGGACAGAACACTGAAGCTTTCTTT.

This rearrangement joins TRBV19 to TRBJ1-2, with D uncertain. The CDR3 totals 12 residues. In germline, CDR1 is LNHDA, CDR2 SQIVND (reference sequence). Trimming took 1 base from V and 7 from J, leaving 7 bases between them. The DNA for the CDR3 is TGTGCCAGTAGTATAGCGGGGTCTGGCTACACCTTC. This sequence encodes CASSIAGSGYTF.

The chain recombines TRBV7-9 with TRBJ2-1, with D possibly being TRBD1 (5 bases). Germline V lookup: CDR1 SEHNR, CDR2 FQNEAQ (reference sequence). This CDR3 has 15 residues. Between the trimmed V and J ends, which lost 5 bases and 3 bases, there was a span of 14 bases. The CDR3 reads CASSDSRFIYNEQFF. CDR3 in DNA: TGTGCCAGCAGCGACAGTAGATTTATCTACAATGAGCAGTTCTTC.

V usage is TRBV4-2 and J usage is TRBJ1-1; D not resolved. Germline V gene lookup returns CDR1 LGHNA and CDR2 YNFKEQ. V lost 1 base, J lost 1 base, and 10 bases lay in between. This CDR3 spans 15 amino acids. In DNA, the CDR3 is TGTGCCAGCAGCCAAGGGGCAGGAGGGAACACTGAAGCTTTCTTT. Translation gives CASSQGAGGNTEAFF.

This chain connects TRBV5-1 to TRBJ2-1; TRBD1 matches at 7 bases. The CDR3 loop spans 15 amino acids. Germline V CDR1 and CDR2: SGHRS, YFSETQ. With V trimmed by 0 bases and J by 6 bases, 6 bases remained unmatched. DNA of the CDR3: TGCGCCAGCAGCTTGGCAGGACAGGACTCCAATGAGCAGTTCTTC. This translates into CASSLAGQDSNEQFF.

The chain joins TRBV3-1 (or the pseudogene TRBV3-2) to TRBJ2-7; 9 bases fit TRBD1. This CDR3 has 15 residues. Trimming removed 2 bases from V and 7 bases from J; junction bases left unmatched: 9. Looked up from germline, CDR1 is LGHDT and CDR2 is YNNKEL (reference sequence). DNA of the CDR3: TGTGCCAGCAGCCAACAGACCGGGACAGGGAGAGAGCAGTACTTC. This gives the protein CASSQQTGTGREQYF.

The chain combines TRBV3-1 (or the pseudogene TRBV3-2) with TRBJ1-2; D ambiguous. The germline CDR1 and CDR2 sequences are LGHDT and YNNKEL (reference sequence). The V end lost 0 bases, the J end lost 0 bases, and 14 bases lay between the germline ends. The CDR3 extends over 17 amino acids. The CDR3 reads CASSQDSDHLPNYGYTF. CDR3 nucleotide sequence: TGTGCCAGCAGCCAAGATAGCGACCACCTACCTAACTATGGCTACACCTTC.

The V call is TRBV2, the J call TRBJ1-1; D not resolved. Per the germline V gene, CDR1 is SNHLY and CDR2 is FYNNEI. CDR3 length: 13 amino acids. Trimming pared 7 bases from V and 0 bases from J, leaving 9 bases between. This chain's CDR3 is CASNLYLNTEAFF. The CDR3 DNA follows: TGTGCCAGCAATCTTTACTTGAACACTGAAGCTTTCTTT.

The chain recombines TRBV7-9 with TRBJ2-1, with 13 positions matching TRBD2. This CDR3 has 19 amino acids. Germline V lookup: CDR1 SEHNR, CDR2 FQNEAQ (reference sequence). J was trimmed by 2 bases and V by 1 base; bases with no gene match: 8. CDR3 amino acids: CASSLGKLAGGPPYNEQFF. In DNA form, the CDR3 reads TGTGCCAGCAGCTTAGGGAAACTAGCGGGAGGGCCACCCTACAATGAGCAGTTCTTC.

The CDR3 DNA reads as TGTGCCAGCAGCCAAGCACGGGGTAGAAACACAGATACGCAGTATTTT. Translating it yields CASSQARGRNTDTQYF. This sequence joins TRBV3-1 (or the pseudogene TRBV3-2) and TRBJ2-3; possibly TRBD2 for D (5 bases). The V gene lost 1 base and the J gene lost 2 bases, with 13 bases spanning the gap. Per germline, CDR1 LGHDT and CDR2 YNNKEL (reference sequence). This CDR3 region has 16 residues.

This chain links TRBV9 with TRBJ1-3; TRBD1 matches at 11 bases. The germline gives CDR1 SGDLS, CDR2 YYNGEE. CDR3 length: 22 amino acids. Trimming took 4 bases from V and 2 from J; bases not matched to a gene: 23. The CDR3 nucleotides read TGTGCCAGCAGCCCTACTCCGGGACAGGGGGAATTAACAACAAGCGCTGGAAACACCATATATTTT. Translating it yields CASSPTPGQGELTTSAGNTIYF.

In its sample, this clone was seen once. The chain combines TRBV15 with TRBJ1-1; 9 bases agree with TRBD1. This CDR3 is 17 amino acids long. The trim removed 2 bases at V and 2 bases at J, leaving 9 bases unmatched. Germline CDR1 reads LNHNV; CDR2 reads YYDKDF (reference sequence). The CDR3 DNA sequence: TGTGCCACCAGCAGACCCCCGAAGGGACAGGGTAACACTGAAGCTTTCTTT. It yields the protein CATSRPPKGQGNTEAFF.

The CDR3 nucleotides read TGTGCCAGCTCACCAATCGGGGTGGGGGAGCAGTACTTC. It translates to CASSPIGVGEQYF. The chain couples TRBV18 to TRBJ2-7; TRBD2 is a possible D gene (5 bases). The CDR3 spans 13 residues. Trimming took 2 bases from V and 7 from J, leaving 12 bases between them. Germline V CDR1 and CDR2: KGHSH, LQKENI. Combining the CDR3 with reference TRBV18 and TRBJ2-7 gives the whole variable domain NAGVMQNPRHLVRRRGQEARLRCSPMKGHSHVYWYRQLPEEGLKFMVYLQKENIIDESGMPKERFSAEFPKEGPSILRIQQVVRGDSAAYFCASSPIGVGEQYFGPGTRLTVT.

V gene TRBV19 combines with J gene TRBJ1-1; a possible D gene is TRBD1 (5 bases). Germline values: CDR1 LNHDA, CDR2 SQIVND (reference sequence). Trimming left V 0 bases short and J 3 bases short, with 11 bases between. There are 15 residues in the CDR3. CDR3 sequence reads: CASSIDLGRDTEAFF. The CDR3 DNA is TGTGCCAGTAGTATAGATCTAGGCAGGGACACTGAAGCTTTCTTT.

This sequence joins TRBV29-1 and TRBJ1-6, with 7 bases aligning to TRBD1. CDR3 length equals 14 residues. Germline V gene sequence: CDR1 SQVTM, CDR2 ANQGSEA. V dropped 6 bases and J dropped 5; count of bases not matched to a gene: 7. CDR3 nucleotides: TGCAGCGTACGCTCCGGGACAGATAATTCACCCCTCCACTTT. It translates to CSVRSGTDNSPLHF. The full variable domain, with the rest looked up from reference TRBV29-1 and TRBJ1-6, is SAVISQKPSRDICQRGTSLTIQCQVDSQVTMMFWYRQQPGQSLTLIATANQGSEATYESGFVIDKFPISRPNLTFSTLTVSNMSPEDSSIYLCSVRSGTDNSPLHFGNGTRLTVT.

V is TRBV2 and J is TRBJ1-6; no definite D call. CDR1 and CDR2 from the germline V gene are SNHLY and FYNNEI. This CDR3 has 15 residues. With 7 bases removed from V and 6 bases from J, the gap between germline ends came to 16 bases. In nucleotides, the CDR3 is TGTGCCAGCACTTATGTGATAGGGAGTAATTCACCCCTCCACTTT. It encodes CASTYVIGSNSPLHF.

On this clone: Different DNA sequences within this sample yield the same CDR3. The V call is TRBV19, the J call TRBJ1-2, with 7 bases fitting TRBD1. The CDR3 totals 15 residues. The V gene's germline CDR1 is LNHDA and CDR2 SQIVND (reference sequence). V lost 5 bases and J lost 4; bases outside the gene matches: 10. The CDR3 DNA reads as TGTGCCAGTAGTCCCTTAGAGGGGACAGTCTATGGCTACACCTTC. Its protein is CASSPLEGTVYGYTF.

Turning to this clone: This sample includes further DNA sequences coding for the same CDR3. This sequence joins TRBV3-1 (or the pseudogene TRBV3-2) and TRBJ1-2; 7 bases match TRBD1. The CDR3 is made up of 12 amino acids. Trimming cost V 1 base and J 8 bases; bases outside gene matches: 1. Per the germline V gene, CDR1 is LGHDT and CDR2 is YNNKEL (reference sequence). This CDR3 reads CASSQGQGGYTF. In DNA form, the CDR3 reads TGTGCCAGCAGCCAAGGACAGGGCGGCTACACCTTC.

This clone was seen once. This rearrangement joins TRBV20-1 to TRBJ2-7, with 14 bases fitting TRBD2. The CDR3 is 16 residues long. CDR1 and CDR2 (germline): DFQATT, SNEGSKA (reference sequence). Trimming cost V 3 bases and J 3 bases; bases outside gene matches: 7. CDR3 in amino acids: CSASEGLAGAGYEQYF. Here the CDR3 DNA reads TGCAGTGCTAGTGAGGGACTAGCGGGAGCCGGCTACGAGCAGTACTTC.

The J gene is TRBJ1-5, the V gene TRBV19, with TRBD1 as a possible D gene (6 bases). Germline V gene data show CDR1 as LNHDA and CDR2 as SQIVND (reference sequence). The CDR3 loop spans 15 amino acids. Trimming took 4 bases from V and 4 from J, leaving 14 bases between them. The CDR3 sequence: CASSTEGHPNQPQHF. The CDR3 DNA is TGTGCCAGTAGTACCGAGGGACACCCAAATCAGCCCCAGCATTTT. Full variable domain (remainder filled in from reference TRBV19 and TRBJ1-5): DGGITQSPKYLFRKEGQNVTLSCEQNLNHDAMYWYRQDPGQGLRLIYYSQIVNDFQKGDIAEGYSVSREKKESFPLTVTSAQKNPTAFYLCASSTEGHPNQPQHFGDGTRLSIL.

The chain has TRBV19 and TRBJ2-7, with 13 bases fitting TRBD2. Unmatched junction bases numbered 2, after V lost 4 bases and J lost 5 bases. In germline, CDR1 is LNHDA, CDR2 SQIVND (reference sequence). The CDR3 is 14 residues long. CDR3 in amino acids: CASSTGTSGNEQYF. The DNA for the CDR3 is TGTGCCAGTAGTACCGGGACTAGCGGGAACGAGCAGTACTTC.

The chain joins TRBV2 to TRBJ2-2; 8 nucleotides match TRBD2. Germline V gives CDR1 SNHLY, CDR2 FYNNEI. The CDR3 covers 16 residues. With 1 base clipped from V and 4 bases from J, the junction kept 5 bases outside the gene matches. CDR3 nucleotides: TGTGCCAGCAGTGAAGAAAGCGGGAGAGTCACCGGGGAGCTGTTTTTT. Translating gives CASSEESGRVTGELFF.